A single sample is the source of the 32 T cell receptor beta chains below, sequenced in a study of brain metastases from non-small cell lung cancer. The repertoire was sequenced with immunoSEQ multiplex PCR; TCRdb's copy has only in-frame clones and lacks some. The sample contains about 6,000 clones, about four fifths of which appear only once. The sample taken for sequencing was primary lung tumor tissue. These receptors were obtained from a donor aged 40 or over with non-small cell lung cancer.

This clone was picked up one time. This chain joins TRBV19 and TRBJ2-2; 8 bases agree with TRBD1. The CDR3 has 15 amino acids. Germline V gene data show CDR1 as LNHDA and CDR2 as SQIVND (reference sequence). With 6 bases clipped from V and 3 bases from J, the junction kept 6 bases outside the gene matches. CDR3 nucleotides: TGTGCCAGTAGCTTTGGGGACAGGTACACCGGGGAGCTGTTTTTT. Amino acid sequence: CASSFGDRYTGELFF.

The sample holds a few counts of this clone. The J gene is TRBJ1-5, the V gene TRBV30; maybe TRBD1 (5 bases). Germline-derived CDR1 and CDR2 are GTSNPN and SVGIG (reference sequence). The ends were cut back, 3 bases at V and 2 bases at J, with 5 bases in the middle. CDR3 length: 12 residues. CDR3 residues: CAWRTGNQPQHF. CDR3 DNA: TGTGCCTGGAGGACAGGCAATCAGCCCCAGCATTTT.

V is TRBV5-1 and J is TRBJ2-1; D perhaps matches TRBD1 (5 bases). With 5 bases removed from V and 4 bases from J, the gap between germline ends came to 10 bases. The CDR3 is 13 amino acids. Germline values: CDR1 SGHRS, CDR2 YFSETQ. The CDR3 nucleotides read TGCGCCAGCAGAGTTGGGGCGTACAATGAGCAGTTCTTC. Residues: CASRVGAYNEQFF.

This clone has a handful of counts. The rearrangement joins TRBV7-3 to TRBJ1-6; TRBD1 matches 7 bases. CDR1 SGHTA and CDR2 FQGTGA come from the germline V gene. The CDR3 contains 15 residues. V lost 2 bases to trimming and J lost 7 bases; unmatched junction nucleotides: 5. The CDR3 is CASSLPGQQNSPLHF. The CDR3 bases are TGTGCCAGCAGCTTACCGGGACAGCAAAATTCACCCCTCCACTTT.

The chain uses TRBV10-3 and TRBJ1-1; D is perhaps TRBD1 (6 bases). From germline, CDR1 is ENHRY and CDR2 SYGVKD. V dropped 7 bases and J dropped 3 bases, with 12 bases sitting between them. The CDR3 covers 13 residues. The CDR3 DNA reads TGTGCCATCACGGACAGCCCGGACACTGAAGCTTTCTTT. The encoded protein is CAITDSPDTEAFF.

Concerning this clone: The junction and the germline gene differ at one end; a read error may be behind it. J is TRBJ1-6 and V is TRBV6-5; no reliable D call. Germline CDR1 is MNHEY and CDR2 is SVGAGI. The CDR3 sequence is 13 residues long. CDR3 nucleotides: TGTGTCAGCCACCATCGGGTGAATTCACCCCTCCACTTT. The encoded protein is CVSHHRVNSPLHF.

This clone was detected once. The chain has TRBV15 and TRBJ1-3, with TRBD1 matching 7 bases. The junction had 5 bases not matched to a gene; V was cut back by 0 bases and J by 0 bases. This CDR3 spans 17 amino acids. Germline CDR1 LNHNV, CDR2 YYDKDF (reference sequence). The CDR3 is CATSRDGGQSSGNTIYF. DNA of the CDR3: TGTGCCACCAGCAGAGATGGGGGACAGAGCTCTGGAAACACCATATATTTT.

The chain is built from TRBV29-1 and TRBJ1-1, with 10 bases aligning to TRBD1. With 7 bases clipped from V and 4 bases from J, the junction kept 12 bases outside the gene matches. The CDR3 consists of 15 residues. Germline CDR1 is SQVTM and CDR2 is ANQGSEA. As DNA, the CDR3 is TGCAGCGGACTTGACAGGGGGCCTTCCCTCACTGAAGCTTTCTTT. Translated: CSGLDRGPSLTEAFF.

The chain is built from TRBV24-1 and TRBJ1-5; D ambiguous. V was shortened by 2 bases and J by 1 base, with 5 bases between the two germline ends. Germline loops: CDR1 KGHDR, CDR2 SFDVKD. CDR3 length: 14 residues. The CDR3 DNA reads TGTGCCACCAGTGATTGGAGGAGCAATCAGCCCCAGCATTTT. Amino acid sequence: CATSDWRSNQPQHF.

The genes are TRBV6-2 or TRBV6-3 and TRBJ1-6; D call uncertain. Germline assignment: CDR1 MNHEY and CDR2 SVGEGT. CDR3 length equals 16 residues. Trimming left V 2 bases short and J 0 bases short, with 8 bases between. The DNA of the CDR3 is TGTGCCAGCAGTTACCCGCAGCACTCCTATAATTCACCCCTCCACTTT. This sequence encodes CASSYPQHSYNSPLHF.

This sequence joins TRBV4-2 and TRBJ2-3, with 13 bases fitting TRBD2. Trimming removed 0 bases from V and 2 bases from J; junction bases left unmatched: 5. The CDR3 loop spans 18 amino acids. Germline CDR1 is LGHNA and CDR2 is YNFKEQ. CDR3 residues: CASSQELGLAGATDTQYF. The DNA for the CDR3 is TGTGCCAGCAGCCAAGAACTTGGACTAGCGGGGGCCACAGATACGCAGTATTTT.

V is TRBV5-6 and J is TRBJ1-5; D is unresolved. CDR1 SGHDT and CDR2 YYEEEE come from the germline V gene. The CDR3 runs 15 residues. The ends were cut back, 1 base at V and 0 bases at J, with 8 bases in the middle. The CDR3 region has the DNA TGTGCCAGCAGCTTGAGAGGGTTTAGCAATCAGCCCCAGCATTTT. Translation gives CASSLRGFSNQPQHF. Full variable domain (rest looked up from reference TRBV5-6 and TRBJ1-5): DAGVTQSPTHLIKTRGQQVTLRCSPKSGHDTVSWYQQALGQGPQFIFQYYEEEERQRGNFPDRFSGHQFPNYSSELNVNALLLGDSALYLCASSLRGFSNQPQHFGDGTRLSIL.

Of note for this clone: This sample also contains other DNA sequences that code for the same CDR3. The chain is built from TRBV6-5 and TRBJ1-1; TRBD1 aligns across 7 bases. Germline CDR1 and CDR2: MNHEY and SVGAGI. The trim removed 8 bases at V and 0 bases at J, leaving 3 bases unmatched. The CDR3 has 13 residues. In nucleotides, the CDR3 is TGTGCCAGCGGGGGACAGCTGAACACTGAAGCTTTCTTT. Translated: CASGGQLNTEAFF.

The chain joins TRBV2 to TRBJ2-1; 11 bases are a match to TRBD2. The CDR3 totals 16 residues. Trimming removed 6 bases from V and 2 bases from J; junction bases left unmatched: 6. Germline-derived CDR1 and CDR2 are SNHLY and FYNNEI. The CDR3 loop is CASSALSGGAYNEQFF. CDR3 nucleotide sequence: TGTGCCAGCAGCGCCCTTAGCGGGGGGGCCTACAATGAGCAGTTCTTC.

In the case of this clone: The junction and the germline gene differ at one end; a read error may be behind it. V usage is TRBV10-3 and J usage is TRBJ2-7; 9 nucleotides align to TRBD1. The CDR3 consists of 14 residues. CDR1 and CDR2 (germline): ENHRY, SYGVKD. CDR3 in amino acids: CAISDRDRESGFRF. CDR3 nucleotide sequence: TGTGCCATCAGTGACCGGGACAGGGAGTCCGGTTTTCGGTTC.

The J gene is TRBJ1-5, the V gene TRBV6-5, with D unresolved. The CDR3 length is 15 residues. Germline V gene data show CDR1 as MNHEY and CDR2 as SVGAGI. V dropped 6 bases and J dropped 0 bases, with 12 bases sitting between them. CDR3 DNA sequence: TGTGCCAGCAGGCCAGAGAATTATAGCAATCAGCCCCAGCATTTT. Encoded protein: CASRPENYSNQPQHF.

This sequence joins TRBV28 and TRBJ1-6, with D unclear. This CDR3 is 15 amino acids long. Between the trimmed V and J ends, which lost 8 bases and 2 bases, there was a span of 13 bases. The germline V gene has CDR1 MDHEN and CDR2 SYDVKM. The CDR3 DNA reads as TGTGCCAGCGGGCTTTCAGGTGCCTATAATTCACCCCTCCACTTT. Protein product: CASGLSGAYNSPLHF.

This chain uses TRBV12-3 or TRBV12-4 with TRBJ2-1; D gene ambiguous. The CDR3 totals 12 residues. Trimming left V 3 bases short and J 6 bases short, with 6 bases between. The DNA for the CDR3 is TGTGCCAGCAGTTTTTCCCTCAATGAGCAGTTCTTC. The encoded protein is CASSFSLNEQFF.

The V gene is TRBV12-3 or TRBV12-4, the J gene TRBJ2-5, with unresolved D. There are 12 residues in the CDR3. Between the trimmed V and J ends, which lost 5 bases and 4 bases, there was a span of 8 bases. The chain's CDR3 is CASSRSPETQYF. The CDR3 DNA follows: TGTGCCAGCAGTAGGAGTCCAGAGACCCAGTACTTC.

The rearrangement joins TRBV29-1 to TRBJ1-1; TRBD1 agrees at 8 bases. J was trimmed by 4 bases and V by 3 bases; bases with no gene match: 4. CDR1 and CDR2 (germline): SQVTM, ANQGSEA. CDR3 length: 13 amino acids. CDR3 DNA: TGCAGCGTTGACAGACAGGGGCCCACTGAAGCTTTCTTT. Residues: CSVDRQGPTEAFF.

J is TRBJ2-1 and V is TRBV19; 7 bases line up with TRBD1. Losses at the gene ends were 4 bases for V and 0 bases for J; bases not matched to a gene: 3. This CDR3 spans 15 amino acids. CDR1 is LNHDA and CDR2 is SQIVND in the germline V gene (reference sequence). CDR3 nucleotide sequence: TGTGCCAGTAGTAAAAGGGACAGCTCCTACAATGAGCAGTTCTTC. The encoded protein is CASSKRDSSYNEQFF.

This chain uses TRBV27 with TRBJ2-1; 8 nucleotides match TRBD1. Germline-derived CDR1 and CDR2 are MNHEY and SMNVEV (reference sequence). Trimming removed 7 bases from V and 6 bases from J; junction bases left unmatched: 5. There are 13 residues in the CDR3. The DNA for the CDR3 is TGTGCCAGCATCCGACAGGGGAGCAATGAGCAGTTCTTC. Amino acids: CASIRQGSNEQFF.

CDR3 coding DNA: TGTGCCAGCAGCGTAGGCCCGAGCGGGGGGGGAACAGATACGCAGTATTTT. It is translated as CASSVGPSGGGTDTQYF. The V gene is TRBV9, the J gene TRBJ2-3; 10 nucleotides align to TRBD2. V shed 0 bases and J 3 bases; nucleotides not matched to a gene: 7. There are 17 residues in the CDR3. Per the germline V gene, CDR1 is SGDLS and CDR2 is YYNGEE.

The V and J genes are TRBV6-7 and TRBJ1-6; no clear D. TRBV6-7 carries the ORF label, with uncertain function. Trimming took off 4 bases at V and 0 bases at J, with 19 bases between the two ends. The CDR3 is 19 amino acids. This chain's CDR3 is CASSSRPQTLSSYNSPLHF. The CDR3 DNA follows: TGTGCCAGCAGTTCCCGCCCACAGACCCTGAGCTCCTATAATTCACCCCTCCACTTT.

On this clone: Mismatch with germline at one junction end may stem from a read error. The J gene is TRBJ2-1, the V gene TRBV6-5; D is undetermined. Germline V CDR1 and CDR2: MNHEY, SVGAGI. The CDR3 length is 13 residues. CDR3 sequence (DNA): TGTGCCAGCAATTACCTCTCCTACAATGAGCAGTTCTTC. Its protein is CASNYLSYNEQFF.

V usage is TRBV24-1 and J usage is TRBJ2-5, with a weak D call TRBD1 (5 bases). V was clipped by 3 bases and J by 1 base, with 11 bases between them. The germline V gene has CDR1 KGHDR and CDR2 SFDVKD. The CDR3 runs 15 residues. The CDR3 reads CATSDVQEFQETQYF. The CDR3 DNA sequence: TGTGCCACCAGTGATGTACAGGAGTTCCAAGAGACCCAGTACTTC.

In DNA form, the CDR3 reads TGTGCCAGCAGTTACCACCCCATCAAGACGAACACCGGGGAGCTGTTTTTT. Protein sequence: CASSYHPIKTNTGELFF. The chain carries TRBV6-2 or TRBV6-3 and TRBJ2-2; D remains ambiguous. There are 17 residues in the CDR3. V was pared by 2 bases and J by 0 bases, with 13 bases between. Per the germline V gene, CDR1 is MNHEY and CDR2 is SVGEGT.

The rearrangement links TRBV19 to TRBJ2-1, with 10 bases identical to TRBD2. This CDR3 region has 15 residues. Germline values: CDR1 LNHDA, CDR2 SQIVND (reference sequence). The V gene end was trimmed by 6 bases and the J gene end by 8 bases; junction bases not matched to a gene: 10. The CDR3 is CASSPPRAGGDEQFF. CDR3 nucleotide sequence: TGTGCCAGTAGCCCACCACGAGCGGGGGGGGATGAGCAGTTCTTC.

CDR3 sequence: CASSPGVRNTGELFF. The DNA of the CDR3 is TGTGCCAGCAGCCCGGGCGTACGGAACACCGGGGAGCTGTTTTTT. The chain uses TRBV13 and TRBJ2-2; D call uncertain. The CDR3 contains 15 residues. From germline, CDR1 is PRHDT and CDR2 FYEKMQ (reference sequence). Trimming removed 5 bases from V and 1 base from J, with 11 bases in between.

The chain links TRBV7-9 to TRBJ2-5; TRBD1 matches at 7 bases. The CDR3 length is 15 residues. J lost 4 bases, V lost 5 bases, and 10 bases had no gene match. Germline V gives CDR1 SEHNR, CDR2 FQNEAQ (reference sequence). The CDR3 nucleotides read TGTGCCAGCAGCCCGGGCGAGGGGGCCCGAGAGACCCAGTACTTC. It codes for CASSPGEGARETQYF.

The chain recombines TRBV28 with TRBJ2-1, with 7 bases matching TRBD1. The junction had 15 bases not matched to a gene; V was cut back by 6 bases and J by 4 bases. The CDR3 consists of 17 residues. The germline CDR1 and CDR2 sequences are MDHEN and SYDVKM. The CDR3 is CASRGTVGTARYNEQFF. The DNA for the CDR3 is TGTGCCAGCAGGGGCACCGTCGGGACAGCTAGATACAATGAGCAGTTCTTC. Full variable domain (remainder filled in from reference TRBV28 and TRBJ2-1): DVKVTQSSRYLVKRTGEKVFLECVQDMDHENMFWYRQDPGLGLRLIYFSYDVKMKEKGDIPEGYSVSREKKERFSLILESASTNQTSMYLCASRGTVGTARYNEQFFGPGTRLTVL.

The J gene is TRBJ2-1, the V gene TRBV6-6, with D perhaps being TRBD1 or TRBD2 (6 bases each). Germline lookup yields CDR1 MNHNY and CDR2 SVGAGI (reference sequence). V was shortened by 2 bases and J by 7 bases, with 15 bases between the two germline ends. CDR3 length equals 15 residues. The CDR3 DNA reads TGTGCCAGCAGTTACGGAGGGGGGTCAGTAAATGAGCAGTTCTTC. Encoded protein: CASSYGGGSVNEQFF.